These 6 T cell receptor beta chains share one sample of origin, sequenced in a study of cytomegalovirus exposure and HLA in healthy donors (dated by TCRdb to the late 2010s). Library generation was performed with the immunoSEQ multiplex PCR assay. The table comes from immuneACCESS by way of TCRdb, which keeps in-frame sequences with V and J called. Part of the clones is missing from these tables; in studies checked, under half for an unresolved V gene and the rest for unknown reasons. The table for this sample lists more than 130,000 clones; around 88% of them were counted only once. 6.5% to 8.5% of the sample is in the top ten clones. The sample was PBMCs. The receptor source for this set is a woman aged 18-29 years in good health and CMV-seropositive.

This chain connects TRBV5-1 to TRBJ2-2, with 8 bases fitting TRBD2. J gave up 0 bases and V 2 bases, and 6 bases lay outside the gene matches. The CDR3 loop spans 17 amino acids. Germline CDR1 and CDR2: SGHRS and YFSETQ. The CDR3 reads CASSFDPAGANTGELFF. In nucleotides, the CDR3 is TGCGCCAGCAGCTTTGATCCAGCGGGGGCGAACACCGGGGAGCTGTTTTTT.

The J gene is TRBJ1-2, the V gene TRBV2; 7 bases are a match to TRBD1. The CDR3 is made up of 15 amino acids. Germline V gives CDR1 SNHLY, CDR2 FYNNEI. Trimming took 3 bases from V and 8 from J; bases not matched to a gene: 12. The CDR3 loop reads CASSDASGTVGGYTF. Here the CDR3 DNA reads TGTGCCAGCAGTGATGCCTCCGGGACAGTCGGCGGCTACACCTTC.

The chain recombines TRBV30 with TRBJ2-1; 7 nucleotides line up with TRBD1. Germline lookup yields CDR1 GTSNPN and CDR2 SVGIG (reference sequence). V shed 4 bases and J 0 bases; nucleotides not matched to a gene: 9. CDR3 length: 16 residues. CDR3 residues: CAWTPRTGYSYNEQFF. CDR3 coding DNA: TGTGCCTGGACCCCCCGGACAGGCTACTCCTACAATGAGCAGTTCTTC.

The chain couples TRBV5-4 to TRBJ1-1, with D uncertain. This CDR3 spans 12 amino acids. Germline values: CDR1 SGHNT, CDR2 YYREEE (reference sequence). V was cut by 6 bases and J by 5 bases, with 11 bases left in between. CDR3 coding DNA: TGTGCCAGCATCGGGGTGGAGACTGAAGCTTTCTTT. It codes for CASIGVETEAFF. The full variable domain, completed using reference TRBV5-4 and TRBJ1-1, is ETGVTQSPTHLIKTRGQQVTLRCSSQSGHNTVSWYQQALGQGPQFIFQYYREEENGRGNFPPRFSGLQFPNYSSELNVNALELDDSALYLCASIGVETEAFFGQGTRLTVV.

The chain employs TRBV11-2 and TRBJ1-2, with 7 bases matching TRBD1. V lost 5 bases to trimming and J lost 6 bases; unmatched junction nucleotides: 6. The germline gives CDR1 SGHAT, CDR2 FQNNGV. This CDR3 spans 13 amino acids. This chain's CDR3 is CASSIDRVNGYTF. The CDR3 nucleotides are TGTGCCAGCAGCATTGACAGGGTAAATGGCTACACCTTC. Complete variable domain (other parts from reference TRBV11-2 and TRBJ1-2): EAGVAQSPRYKIIEKRQSVAFWCNPISGHATLYWYQQILGQGPKLLIQFQNNGVVDDSQLPKDRFSAERLKGVDSTLKIQPAKLEDSAVYLCASSIDRVNGYTFGSGTRLTVV.

This chain joins TRBV11-2 and TRBJ2-5; TRBD1 is a possible D gene (5 bases). V was shortened by 5 bases and J by 2 bases, with 12 bases between the two germline ends. Per the germline V gene, CDR1 is SGHAT and CDR2 is FQNNGV. CDR3 length: 14 residues. The CDR3 coding sequence is TGTGCCAGCAGCGCCCGACAGAATCAAGAGACCCAGTACTTC. Translated: CASSARQNQETQYF. Looking up the rest from reference TRBV11-2 and TRBJ2-5 gives the full variable domain: EAGVAQSPRYKIIEKRQSVAFWCNPISGHATLYWYQQILGQGPKLLIQFQNNGVVDDSQLPKDRFSAERLKGVDSTLKIQPAKLEDSAVYLCASSARQNQETQYFGPGTRLLVL.